This paragraph covers one T cell receptor beta chain sequence. This sample is part of a study of shared clonotypes between healthy human individuals. Study in general: Donors consisted of two women and three men between 18 and 49.

This table comes from immunoSEQ multiplex PCR, and its TCRdb copy is limited to in-frame clones, with some not included. The table lists about 530,000 clones, 96% of them singletons. The sequencing sample was made of naive CD4+ T cells sorted from blood. This sample's subset: CD45RA+ positively selected. The source of this sequence is a woman aged 30 to 39 in good health.

Written as DNA, the CDR3 is TGTGCCAGCAGCTTAGGTGTCCAAAGCTACGAGCAGTACTTC. Its translation: CASSLGVQSYEQYF. This sequence joins TRBV11-2 and TRBJ2-7, with D unclear. This CDR3 comprises 14 residues. The germline gives CDR1 SGHAT, CDR2 FQNNGV. Between the trimmed V and J ends, which lost 1 base and 3 bases, there was a span of 10 bases.